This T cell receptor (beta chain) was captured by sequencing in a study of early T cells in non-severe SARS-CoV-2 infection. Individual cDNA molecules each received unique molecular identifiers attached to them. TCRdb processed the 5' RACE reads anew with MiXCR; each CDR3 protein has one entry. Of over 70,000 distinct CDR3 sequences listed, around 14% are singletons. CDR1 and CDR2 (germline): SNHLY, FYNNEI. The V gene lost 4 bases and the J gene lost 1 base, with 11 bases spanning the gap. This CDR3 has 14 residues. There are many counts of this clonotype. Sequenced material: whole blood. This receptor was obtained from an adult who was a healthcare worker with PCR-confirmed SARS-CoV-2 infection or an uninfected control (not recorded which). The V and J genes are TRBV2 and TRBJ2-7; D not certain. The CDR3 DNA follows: TGTGCCAGCAGTGGAGCGAAGGTTTCCTACGAGCAGTACTTC. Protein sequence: CASSGAKVSYEQYF.